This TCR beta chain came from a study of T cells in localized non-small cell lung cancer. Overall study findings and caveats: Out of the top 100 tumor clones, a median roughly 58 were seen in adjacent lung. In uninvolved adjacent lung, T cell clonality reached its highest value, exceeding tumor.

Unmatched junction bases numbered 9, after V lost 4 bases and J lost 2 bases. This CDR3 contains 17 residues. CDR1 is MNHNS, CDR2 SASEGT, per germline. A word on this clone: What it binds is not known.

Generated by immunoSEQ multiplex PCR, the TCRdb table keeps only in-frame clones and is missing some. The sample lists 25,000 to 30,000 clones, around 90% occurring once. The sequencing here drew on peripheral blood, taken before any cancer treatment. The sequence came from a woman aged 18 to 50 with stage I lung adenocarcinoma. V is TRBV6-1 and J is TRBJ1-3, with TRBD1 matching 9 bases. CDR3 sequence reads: CASSGGQGGLTGNTIYF. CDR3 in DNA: TGTGCCAGCAGTGGGGGACAGGGAGGGCTAACTGGAAACACCATATATTTT.